The 28 T cell receptor beta chains given below trace back to one sample, sequenced in a study of low-dose radiotherapy and immunotherapy resistance in tumors. TRAV and TRBV primers primed cDNA for both TCRalpha and TCRbeta. Amplification of TCRs used a constant-region primer and V-primer adapter for around 19 PCR cycles. TCRdb passed the reads through MiXCR, listing each CDR3 protein once. The sample includes about 9,800 distinct CDR3 sequences, roughly four fifths of them seen just once. The receptors shown here come from a human donor with advanced metastatic prostate, ovarian, gallbladder or colorectal cancer (not recorded which). This table probably holds off-target reads from a library built for another chain.

The DNA for the CDR3 is TGTGCCAGTAGTATAGTACAGAATAGCAATCAGCCCCAGCATTTT. It translates to CASSIVQNSNQPQHF. The rearrangement uses TRBV19 and TRBJ1-5; the D is unclear. V was cut by 1 base and J by 0 bases, with 7 bases left in between. Germline CDR1 LNHDA, CDR2 SQIVND (reference sequence). The CDR3 totals 15 residues.

The chain carries TRBV28 and TRBJ2-1; TRBD2 matches 8 bases. The CDR3 sequence is 15 residues long. The germline V gene encodes CDR1 MDHEN and CDR2 SYDVKM. V shed 4 bases, J shed 7 bases, and the junction held 9 bases outside the gene matches. Written as DNA, the CDR3 is TGTGCCAGCAGTTGGACTAGCCGTGATCGGAATGAGCAGTTCTTC. Translation: CASSWTSRDRNEQFF.

The J gene is TRBJ2-3, the V gene TRBV5-1; TRBD1 matches 7 bases. From germline, CDR1 is SGHRS and CDR2 YFSETQ. J lost 0 bases, V lost 2 bases, and 6 bases had no gene match. CDR3 length equals 16 residues. CDR3 residues: CASSLRGPTSTDTQYF. CDR3 DNA: TGCGCCAGCAGCTTAAGGGGGCCAACTAGCACAGATACGCAGTATTTT.

This chain joins TRBV10-3 and TRBJ1-5; possibly TRBD1 for D (5 bases). The CDR3 runs to 15 residues. V was cut by 0 bases and J by 6 bases, with 12 bases left in between. CDR1 ENHRY and CDR2 SYGVKD come from the germline V gene. The CDR3, as DNA: TGTGCCATCAGTGAGTCCGGAGGGGAAGTTCAGCCCCAGCATTTT. Protein: CAISESGGEVQPQHF.

V is TRBV6-1 and J is TRBJ1-5; possibly TRBD1 for D (5 bases). There are 13 residues in the CDR3. V lost 11 bases and J lost 3, with 14 bases in between. Germline V gene data show CDR1 as MNHNS and CDR2 as SASEGT. Here the CDR3 reads CASQRGNNQPQHF. The CDR3 coding sequence is TGTGCCTCTCAGAGGGGCAACAATCAGCCCCAGCATTTT.

CDR3 DNA: TGTGCCAGCAGGTCGGAGGGACCCGCCTACAATGAGCAGTTCTTC. Encoded protein: CASRSEGPAYNEQFF. This chain links TRBV27 with TRBJ2-1; tentatively, D is TRBD2 (6 bases). The germline V and J ends were trimmed by 6 bases and 2 bases, with 14 bases remaining between them. The CDR3 sequence is 15 residues long. Germline loops: CDR1 MNHEY, CDR2 SMNVEV (reference sequence).

The CDR3 nucleotides are TGCGCCAGCAGCCAAGATCCCAGGGGGTCCTACAATGAGCAGTTCTTC. Encoded protein: CASSQDPRGSYNEQFF. The chain is built from TRBV4-3 and TRBJ2-1; 7 nucleotides match TRBD1. The ends lost 0 bases at V and 1 base at J; junction bases unmatched: 3. Germline loops: CDR1 LGHNA, CDR2 YSLEER. There are 16 residues in the CDR3.

The gene calls are TRBV29-1 and TRBJ1-2; 7 bases agree with TRBD1. V shed 4 bases, J shed 0 bases, and the junction held 5 bases outside the gene matches. Per the germline V gene, CDR1 is SQVTM and CDR2 is ANQGSEA. The CDR3 length is 14 residues. CDR3 protein: CSVGGGGPNYGYTF. CDR3 DNA: TGCAGCGTTGGAGGAGGGGGCCCTAACTATGGCTACACCTTC.

The rearrangement joins TRBV28 to TRBJ2-7; 11 positions match TRBD2. Germline lookup yields CDR1 MDHEN and CDR2 SYDVKM. J was trimmed by 2 bases and V by 7 bases; bases with no gene match: 7. The CDR3 is 15 amino acids. Here the CDR3 reads CASTTGLAGAYEQYF. The CDR3 DNA follows: TGTGCCAGCACCACCGGACTAGCGGGCGCCTACGAGCAGTACTTC.

The chain has TRBV2 and TRBJ2-2, with a weak D call TRBD1 (6 bases). CDR3 size: 16 residues. The germline gives CDR1 SNHLY, CDR2 FYNNEI. Trimming took off 5 bases at V and 0 bases at J, with 13 bases between the two ends. In DNA form, the CDR3 reads TGTGCCAGCAGTCAAACCGGGACACCGAACACCGGGGAGCTGTTTTTT. As protein: CASSQTGTPNTGELFF.

This clonotype was observed a few times. The chain has TRBV5-1 and TRBJ2-2, with D possibly matching TRBD1 (6 bases). The CDR3 sequence is 13 residues long. Germline-derived CDR1 and CDR2 are SGHRS and YFSETQ. Trimming left V 4 bases short and J 5 bases short, with 9 bases between. CDR3 in DNA: TGCGCCAGCAGCCTACAGGGAACCGGGGAGCTGTTTTTT. It specifies CASSLQGTGELFF.

The chain has TRBV29-1 and TRBJ2-1; tentative D call: TRBD1 (6 bases). Per germline, CDR1 SQVTM and CDR2 ANQGSEA. Trimming stripped 4 bases from V and 1 base from J, with 11 bases between. This CDR3 region has 14 residues. CDR3 loop: CSVVGADSYNEQFF. The CDR3, as DNA: TGCAGCGTTGTGGGGGCCGATTCCTACAATGAGCAGTTCTTC.

CDR3: CASSLWGRALDEQFF. DNA for the CDR3: TGTGCCAGCAGCTTGTGGGGGAGGGCACTCGATGAGCAGTTCTTC. V is TRBV5-4 and J is TRBJ2-1; 7 nucleotides match TRBD2. This CDR3 contains 15 residues. Germline values: CDR1 SGHNT, CDR2 YYREEE (reference sequence). Trimming at V came to 1 base and at J to 8 bases, leaving 9 bases not matched to a gene.

This clonotype was detected only once. The CDR3 DNA reads as TGTGCCAGCAGTTTTTCAGGGGGCAATCAGCCCCAGCATTTT. Protein product: CASSFSGGNQPQHF. The J gene is TRBJ1-5, the V gene TRBV12-3 or TRBV12-4, with D tentatively TRBD1 (6 bases). This CDR3 comprises 14 residues. The germline V and J ends were trimmed by 3 bases and 2 bases, with 8 bases remaining between them.

This chain joins TRBV29-1 and TRBJ2-1, with 8 bases aligning to TRBD1. The germline V gene encodes CDR1 SQVTM and CDR2 ANQGSEA. Trimming removed 3 bases from V and 8 bases from J; junction bases left unmatched: 6. The CDR3 runs 13 residues. CDR3 in amino acids: CSVEPGGRDEQFF. The CDR3 DNA sequence: TGCAGCGTTGAGCCAGGGGGCAGGGATGAGCAGTTCTTC.

The chain has TRBV9 and TRBJ2-3; D is unresolved. Germline CDR1 reads SGDLS; CDR2 reads YYNGEE. V was clipped by 7 bases and J by 1 base, with 13 bases between them. The CDR3 is made up of 14 amino acids. In DNA form, the CDR3 reads TGTGCCAGCCCGACAACCCAGGGCACAGATACGCAGTATTTT. Protein product: CASPTTQGTDTQYF.

The chain carries TRBV2 and TRBJ1-4; 8 nucleotides agree with TRBD1. The CDR3 is made up of 14 amino acids. The trim removed 6 bases at V and 7 bases at J, leaving 7 bases unmatched. Germline CDR1 reads SNHLY; CDR2 reads FYNNEI. CDR3 sequence (DNA): TGTGCCAGCAGCAGCCGGACAGGGCGTGAAAAACTGTTTTTT. Protein: CASSSRTGREKLFF.

The chain carries TRBV20-1 and TRBJ1-5, with D maybe TRBD1 (6 bases). The V and J ends lost 3 bases and 2 bases respectively, with 11 bases between them. The length of the CDR3 is 14 residues. Germline V gene sequence: CDR1 DFQATT, CDR2 SNEGSKA (reference sequence). The CDR3 bases are TGCAGTGCTAGGGCCGGACAGCGCAATCAGCCCCAGCATTTT. Protein: CSARAGQRNQPQHF.

The chain employs TRBV5-4 and TRBJ2-3; 9 bases match TRBD2. This CDR3 is 15 amino acids long. The germline V gene has CDR1 SGHNT and CDR2 YYREEE (reference sequence). Unmatched junction bases numbered 9, after V lost 3 bases and J lost 7 bases. The DNA for the CDR3 is TGTGCCAGCAGCTCGAGTAGCGGGAGCCCCAATACGCAGTATTTT. It is translated as CASSSSSGSPNTQYF.

This clonotype appeared a few times. The genes are TRBV28 and TRBJ1-1, with a possible D match to TRBD1 (6 bases). The V end was cut by 4 bases, the J end by 3 bases, with 15 bases between. The CDR3 length is 15 residues. Germline lookup yields CDR1 MDHEN and CDR2 SYDVKM. The chain's CDR3 is CASSSQPGHYTEAFF. DNA for the CDR3: TGTGCCAGCAGTTCCCAACCGGGACACTACACTGAAGCTTTCTTT.

The chain is built from TRBV5-4 and TRBJ2-7; 8 positions agree with TRBD2. V trimming: 4 bases; J trimming: 0 bases; junction bases outside the gene matches: 6. The CDR3 consists of 15 residues. The germline gives CDR1 SGHNT, CDR2 YYREEE (reference sequence). CDR3 amino acids: CASSPGGRSSYEQYF. CDR3 nucleotide sequence: TGTGCCAGCAGCCCGGGCGGGAGGAGCTCCTACGAGCAGTACTTC.

The J gene is TRBJ2-6, the V gene TRBV20-1; D remains ambiguous. Germline V CDR1 and CDR2: DFQATT, SNEGSKA (reference sequence). This CDR3 spans 13 amino acids. Trimming shortened V by 2 bases and J by 0 bases, and 2 bases separated the two germline ends. The CDR3 is CSARPSGANVLTF. The CDR3 DNA sequence: TGCAGTGCTAGACCCTCTGGGGCCAACGTCCTGACTTTC.

The gene calls are TRBV4-3 and TRBJ1-1; D call uncertain. The CDR3 length is 14 residues. Germline CDR1 reads LGHNA; CDR2 reads YSLEER. Trimming shortened V by 0 bases and J by 1 base, and 6 bases separated the two germline ends. The CDR3 reads CASSQEGTNTEAFF. CDR3 DNA sequence: TGCGCCAGCAGCCAAGAAGGAACGAACACTGAAGCTTTCTTT.

The chain links TRBV5-1 to TRBJ2-4, with 14 nucleotides matching TRBD2. The trim removed 4 bases at V and 9 bases at J, leaving 6 bases unmatched. Germline V gene lookup returns CDR1 SGHRS and CDR2 YFSETQ. This CDR3 comprises 15 residues. This chain's CDR3 is CASSTGLAGASIQYF. The CDR3 DNA is TGCGCCAGCAGCACGGGACTAGCGGGAGCAAGCATTCAGTACTTC.

The DNA for the CDR3 is TGCAGCGTTGACGGGAGATCGAACACCGGGGAGCTGTTTTTT. Its protein is CSVDGRSNTGELFF. The chain employs TRBV29-1 and TRBJ2-2; tentative D call: TRBD2 (6 bases). V was trimmed by 3 bases and J by 0 bases, leaving 8 bases between them. The CDR3 loop spans 14 amino acids. Germline V gene sequence: CDR1 SQVTM, CDR2 ANQGSEA.

The CDR3 nucleotides read TGCGCCAGCAGCCAATCCGGGACAGGGTATGGCTACACCTTC. Translation: CASSQSGTGYGYTF. The chain uses TRBV4-1 and TRBJ1-2, with 9 bases identical to TRBD1. Germline trimming cut 2 bases from V and 5 bases from J; bases unmatched to any gene: 3. Germline V gene sequence: CDR1 MGHRA, CDR2 YSYEKL. The CDR3 consists of 14 residues.

The chain has TRBV2 and TRBJ1-2; possible D gene TRBD1, 6 bases. CDR1 and CDR2 (germline): SNHLY, FYNNEI. The CDR3 runs to 13 residues. V was trimmed by 7 bases and J by 0 bases, leaving 9 bases between them. The CDR3 DNA reads as TGTGCCAGCACGGGACAATCTAACTATGGCTACACCTTC. It encodes CASTGQSNYGYTF.

The chain uses TRBV27 and TRBJ1-1, with TRBD1 matching over 9 bases. Germline CDR1 MNHEY, CDR2 SMNVEV (reference sequence). The trim removed 5 bases at V and 4 bases at J, leaving 8 bases unmatched. This CDR3 region has 15 residues. The CDR3 sequence: CASSPGQGLSTEAFF. In nucleotides, the CDR3 is TGTGCCAGCAGTCCAGGACAGGGGTTGAGCACTGAAGCTTTCTTT.